The source of this T cell receptor (beta chain) is a study of blood T cell repertoires in COVID-19. Overall study: Sources were T cells, B-cell-depleted T cells, or PBMCs; the material itself was cDNA or gDNA.

The CDR3 is made up of 17 amino acids. In the original processing: Estimated nucleated cell counts came from reference gene primer amplification. Measured with immunoSEQ multiplex PCR; TCRdb has only the in-frame clones, and not every one. That table supplies the V and J calls and clone size; D and trimming were determined from the DNA. The data hold about 120,000 clones, with 82% observed a single time. Sample: peripheral blood. The clonotype originates from a man between 65 and 85 years old with active or convalescent COVID-19. The genes are TRBV21-1 and TRBJ1-5; the table names TRBD1, a call not compared with the DNA. TRBV21-1 is assigned pseudogene status. The CDR3 spells CASSGARDRGPGQPQHF. The CDR3 coding sequence is TGTGCCAGCAGCGGGGCCCGGGACAGGGGGCCAGGGCAGCCCCAGCATTTT.